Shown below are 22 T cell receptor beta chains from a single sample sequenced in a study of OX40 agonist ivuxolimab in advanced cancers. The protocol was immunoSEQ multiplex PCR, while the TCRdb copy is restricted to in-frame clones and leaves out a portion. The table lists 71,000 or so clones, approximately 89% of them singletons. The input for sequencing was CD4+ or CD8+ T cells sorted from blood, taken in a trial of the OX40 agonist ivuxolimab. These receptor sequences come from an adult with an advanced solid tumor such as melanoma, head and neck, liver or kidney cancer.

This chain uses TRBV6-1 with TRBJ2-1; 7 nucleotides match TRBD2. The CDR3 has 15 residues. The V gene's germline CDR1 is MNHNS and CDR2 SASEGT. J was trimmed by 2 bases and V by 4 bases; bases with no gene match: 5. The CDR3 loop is CASSGKAGPYNEQFF. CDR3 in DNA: TGTGCCAGCAGTGGTAAAGCGGGACCCTACAATGAGCAGTTCTTC.

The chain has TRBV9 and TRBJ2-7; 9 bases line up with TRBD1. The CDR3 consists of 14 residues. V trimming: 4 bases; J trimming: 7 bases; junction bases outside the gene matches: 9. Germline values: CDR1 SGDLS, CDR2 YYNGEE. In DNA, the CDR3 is TGTGCCAGCAGCCAAGGACAGGGGAAAACAGAGCAGTACTTC. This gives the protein CASSQGQGKTEQYF. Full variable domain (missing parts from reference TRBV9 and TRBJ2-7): DSGVTQTPKHLITATGQRVTLRCSPRSGDLSVYWYQQSLDQGLQFLIQYYNGEERAKGNILERFSAQQFPDLHSELNLSSLELGDSALYFCASSQGQGKTEQYFGPGTRLTVT.

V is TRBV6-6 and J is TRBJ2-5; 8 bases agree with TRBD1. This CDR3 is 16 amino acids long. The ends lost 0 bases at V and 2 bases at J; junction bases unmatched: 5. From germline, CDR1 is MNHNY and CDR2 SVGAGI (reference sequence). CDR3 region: CASSYSLGTGQETQYF. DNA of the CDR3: TGTGCCAGCAGTTACTCCTTGGGGACAGGTCAAGAGACCCAGTACTTC.

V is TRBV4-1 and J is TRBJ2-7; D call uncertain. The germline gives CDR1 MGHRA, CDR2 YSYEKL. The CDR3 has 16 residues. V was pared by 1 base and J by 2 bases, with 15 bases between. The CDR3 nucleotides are TGCGCCAGCAGCCAAGTATCAGTTGTCGCCACCTACGAGCAGTACTTC. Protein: CASSQVSVVATYEQYF.

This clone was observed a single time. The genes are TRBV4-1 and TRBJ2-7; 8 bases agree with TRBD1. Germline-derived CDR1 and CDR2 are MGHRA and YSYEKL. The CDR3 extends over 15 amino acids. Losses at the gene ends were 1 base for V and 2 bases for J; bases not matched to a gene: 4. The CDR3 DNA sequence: TGCGCCAGCAGCCAAGTGGGGACAGGACCCTACGAGCAGTACTTC. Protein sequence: CASSQVGTGPYEQYF.

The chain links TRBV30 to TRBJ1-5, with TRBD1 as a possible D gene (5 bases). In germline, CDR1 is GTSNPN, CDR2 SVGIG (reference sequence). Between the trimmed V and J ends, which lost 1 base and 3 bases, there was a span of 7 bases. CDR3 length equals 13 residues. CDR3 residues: CAWSGQPNQPQHF. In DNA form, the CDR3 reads TGTGCCTGGAGTGGACAGCCCAATCAGCCCCAGCATTTT. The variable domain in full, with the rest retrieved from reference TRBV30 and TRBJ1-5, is SQTIHQWPATLVQPVGSPLSLECTVEGTSNPNLYWYRQAAGRGLQLLFYSVGIGQISSEVPQNLSASRPQDRQFILSSKKLLLSDSGFYLCAWSGQPNQPQHFGDGTRLSIL.

CDR3 loop: CASSLNGGPGSGNTIYF. CDR3 sequence (DNA): TGTGCCAGCAGCTTAAATGGAGGGCCTGGGTCTGGAAACACCATATATTTT. The chain carries TRBV11-2 and TRBJ1-3; D is ambiguous. CDR1 and CDR2 from the germline V gene are SGHAT and FQNNGV. CDR3 length: 17 residues. Trimming removed 2 bases from V and 1 base from J, with 15 bases in between.

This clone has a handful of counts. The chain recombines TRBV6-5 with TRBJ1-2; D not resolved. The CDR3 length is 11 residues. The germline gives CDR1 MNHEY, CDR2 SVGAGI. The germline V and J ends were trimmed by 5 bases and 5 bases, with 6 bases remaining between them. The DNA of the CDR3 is TGTGCCAGCAGTACCGGTTATGGCTACACCTTC. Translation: CASSTGYGYTF.

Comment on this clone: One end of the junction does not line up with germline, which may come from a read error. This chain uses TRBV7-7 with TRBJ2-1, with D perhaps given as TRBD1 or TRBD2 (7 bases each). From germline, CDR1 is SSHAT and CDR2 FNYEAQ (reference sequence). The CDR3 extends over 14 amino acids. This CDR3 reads CASSPAPGGDEQFF. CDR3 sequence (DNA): TGTGCTAGCAGCCCCGCTCCAGGGGGGGATGAGCAGTTCTTC.

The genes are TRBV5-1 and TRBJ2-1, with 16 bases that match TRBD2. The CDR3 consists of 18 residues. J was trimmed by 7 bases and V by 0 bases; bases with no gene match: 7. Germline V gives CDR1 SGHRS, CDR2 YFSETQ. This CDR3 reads CASSLARGTSGRGNEQFF. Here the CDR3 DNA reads TGCGCCAGCAGCTTGGCCAGAGGGACTAGCGGGAGGGGGAATGAGCAGTTCTTC.

The CDR3 here is CASIDRPDPNYGYTF. DNA of the CDR3: TGTGCCAGTATCGACAGGCCCGATCCTAACTATGGCTACACCTTC. V and J are TRBV19 and TRBJ1-2; D is perhaps TRBD1 (6 bases). This CDR3 is built from 15 residues. Trimming left V 7 bases short and J 0 bases short, with 15 bases between. Germline V CDR1 and CDR2: LNHDA, SQIVND (reference sequence).

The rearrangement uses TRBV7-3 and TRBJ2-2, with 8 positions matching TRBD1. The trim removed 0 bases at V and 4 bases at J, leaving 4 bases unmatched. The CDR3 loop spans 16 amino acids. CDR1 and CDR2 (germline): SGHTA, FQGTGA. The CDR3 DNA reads TGTGCCAGCAGCTTAACAGACAGGGGAAGCACCGGGGAGCTGTTTTTT. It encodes CASSLTDRGSTGELFF.

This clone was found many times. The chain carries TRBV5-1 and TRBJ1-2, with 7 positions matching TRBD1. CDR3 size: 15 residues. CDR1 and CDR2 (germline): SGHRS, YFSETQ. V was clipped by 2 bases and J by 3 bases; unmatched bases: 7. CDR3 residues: CASSFSTGRDYGYTF. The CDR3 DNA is TGCGCCAGCAGCTTCTCGACAGGGAGAGACTATGGCTACACCTTC.

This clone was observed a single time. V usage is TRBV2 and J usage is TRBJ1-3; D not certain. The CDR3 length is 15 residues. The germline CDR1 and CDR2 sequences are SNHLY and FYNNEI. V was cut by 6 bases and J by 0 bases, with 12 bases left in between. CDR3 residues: CASSRTGNSGNTIYF. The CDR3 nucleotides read TGTGCCAGCAGCCGGACGGGCAACTCTGGAAACACCATATATTTT.

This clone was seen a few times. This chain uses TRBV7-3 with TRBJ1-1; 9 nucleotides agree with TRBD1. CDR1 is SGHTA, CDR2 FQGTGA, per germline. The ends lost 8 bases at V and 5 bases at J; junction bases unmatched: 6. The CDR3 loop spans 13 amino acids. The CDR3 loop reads CASGPGQGTEAFF. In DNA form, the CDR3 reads TGTGCCAGCGGACCCGGACAGGGGACTGAAGCTTTCTTT.

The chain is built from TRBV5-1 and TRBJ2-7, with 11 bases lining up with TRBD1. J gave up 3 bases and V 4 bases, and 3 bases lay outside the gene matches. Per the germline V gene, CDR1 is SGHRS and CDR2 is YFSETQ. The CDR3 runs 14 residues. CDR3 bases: TGCGCCAGCAGCCCCGGGACAGGGGGCTACGAGCAGTACTTC. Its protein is CASSPGTGGYEQYF.

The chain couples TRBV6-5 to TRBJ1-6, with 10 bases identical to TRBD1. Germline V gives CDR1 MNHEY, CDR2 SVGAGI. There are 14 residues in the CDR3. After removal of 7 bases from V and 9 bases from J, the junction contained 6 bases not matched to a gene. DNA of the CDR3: TGTGCCAGCACCGTGGACAGGGGGGGTTCACCCCTCCACTTT. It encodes CASTVDRGGSPLHF.

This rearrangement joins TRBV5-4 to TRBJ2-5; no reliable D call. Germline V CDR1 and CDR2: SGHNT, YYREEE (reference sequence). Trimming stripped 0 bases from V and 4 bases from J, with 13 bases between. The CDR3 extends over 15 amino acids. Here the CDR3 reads CASSLVPAPGETQYF. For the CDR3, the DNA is TGTGCCAGCAGCTTGGTACCCGCGCCCGGAGAGACCCAGTACTTC. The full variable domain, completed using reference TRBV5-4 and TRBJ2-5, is ETGVTQSPTHLIKTRGQQVTLRCSSQSGHNTVSWYQQALGQGPQFIFQYYREEENGRGNFPPRFSGLQFPNYSSELNVNALELDDSALYLCASSLVPAPGETQYFGPGTRLLVL.

In DNA, the CDR3 is TGTGCCAGCAGCCCCGGAGCGGCTAATGAAAAACTGTTTTTT. Its translation: CASSPGAANEKLFF. The chain has TRBV7-6 and TRBJ1-4; D ambiguous. The V end was cut by 5 bases, the J end by 3 bases, with 10 bases between. This CDR3 comprises 14 residues. Per germline, CDR1 SGHVS and CDR2 FNYEAQ.

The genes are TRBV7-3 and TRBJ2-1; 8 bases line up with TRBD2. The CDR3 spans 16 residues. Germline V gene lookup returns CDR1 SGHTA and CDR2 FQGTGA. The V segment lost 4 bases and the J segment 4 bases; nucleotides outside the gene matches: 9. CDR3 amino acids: CASSSVAGLGYNEQFF. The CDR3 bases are TGTGCCAGCAGCTCGGTAGCGGGACTTGGATACAATGAGCAGTTCTTC.

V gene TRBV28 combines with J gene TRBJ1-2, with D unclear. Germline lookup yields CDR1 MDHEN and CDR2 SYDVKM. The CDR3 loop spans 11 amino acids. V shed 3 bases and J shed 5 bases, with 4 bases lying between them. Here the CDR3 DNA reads TGTGCCAGCAGTTTGAGATATGGCTACACCTTC. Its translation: CASSLRYGYTF.

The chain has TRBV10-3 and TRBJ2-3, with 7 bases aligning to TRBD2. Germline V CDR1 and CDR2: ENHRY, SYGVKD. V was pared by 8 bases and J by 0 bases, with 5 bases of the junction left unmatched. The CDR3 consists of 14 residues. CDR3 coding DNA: TGTGCCATCGCACCGGGACTAAGCACAGATACGCAGTATTTT. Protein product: CAIAPGLSTDTQYF.